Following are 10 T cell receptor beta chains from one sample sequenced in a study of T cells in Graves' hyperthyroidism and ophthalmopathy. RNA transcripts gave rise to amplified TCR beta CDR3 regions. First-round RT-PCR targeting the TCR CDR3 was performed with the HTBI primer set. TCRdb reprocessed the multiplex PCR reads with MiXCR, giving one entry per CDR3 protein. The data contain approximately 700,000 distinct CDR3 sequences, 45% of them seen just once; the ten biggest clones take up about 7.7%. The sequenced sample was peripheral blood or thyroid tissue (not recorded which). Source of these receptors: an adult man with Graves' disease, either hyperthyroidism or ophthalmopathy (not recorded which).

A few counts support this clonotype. This CDR3 is CASSVGTGGSNQPQHF. CDR3 DNA: TGTGCCAGCAGCGTAGGGACAGGCGGTAGCAATCAGCCCCAGCATTTT. The V call is TRBV9, the J call TRBJ1-5; TRBD1 matches 7 bases. The V and J ends lost 0 bases and 0 bases, in that order; junction bases with no gene match: 3. Germline values: CDR1 SGDLS, CDR2 YYNGEE. The CDR3 covers 16 residues.

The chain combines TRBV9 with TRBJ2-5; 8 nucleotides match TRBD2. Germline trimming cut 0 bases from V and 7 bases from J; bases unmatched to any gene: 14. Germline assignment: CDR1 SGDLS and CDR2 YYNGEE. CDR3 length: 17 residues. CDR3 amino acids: CASSVEEAGGGAGTQYF. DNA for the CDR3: TGTGCCAGCAGCGTAGAGGAGGCCGGGGGGGGGGCTGGGACCCAGTACTTC. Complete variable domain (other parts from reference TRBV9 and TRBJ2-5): DSGVTQTPKHLITATGQRVTLRCSPRSGDLSVYWYQQSLDQGLQFLIQYYNGEERAKGNILERFSAQQFPDLHSELNLSSLELGDSALYFCASSVEEAGGGAGTQYFGPGTRLLVL.

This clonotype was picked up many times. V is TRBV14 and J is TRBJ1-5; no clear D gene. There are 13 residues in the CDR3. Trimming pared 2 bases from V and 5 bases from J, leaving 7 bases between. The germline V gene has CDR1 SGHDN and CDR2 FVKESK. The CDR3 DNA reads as TGTGCCAGCAGCCAAAAGGGTGATCAGCCCCAGCATTTT. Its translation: CASSQKGDQPQHF.

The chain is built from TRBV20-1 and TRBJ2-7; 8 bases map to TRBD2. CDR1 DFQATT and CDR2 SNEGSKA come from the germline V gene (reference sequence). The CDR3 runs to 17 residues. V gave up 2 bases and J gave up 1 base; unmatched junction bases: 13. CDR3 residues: CSARRAGGDRFSYEQYF. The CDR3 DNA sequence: TGCAGTGCTAGAAGGGCGGGAGGCGATCGTTTTTCCTACGAGCAGTACTTC.

The CDR3 sequence is CASSPQGTDGYTF. The CDR3 bases are TGTGCCAGCAGCCCTCAGGGGACCGATGGCTACACCTTC. The gene calls are TRBV11-2 and TRBJ1-2; tentative D call: TRBD1 (6 bases). Germline values: CDR1 SGHAT, CDR2 FQNNGV. V shed 5 bases and J shed 6 bases, with 13 bases lying between them. The CDR3 contains 13 residues.

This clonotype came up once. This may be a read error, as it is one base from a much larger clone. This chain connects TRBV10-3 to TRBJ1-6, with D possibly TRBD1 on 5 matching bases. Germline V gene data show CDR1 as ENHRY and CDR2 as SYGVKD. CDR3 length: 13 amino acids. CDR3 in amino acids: CASSGRDRSPLHF. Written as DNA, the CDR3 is TGTGCCAGCAGTGGCCGGGACCGCTCACCCCTCCACTTT.

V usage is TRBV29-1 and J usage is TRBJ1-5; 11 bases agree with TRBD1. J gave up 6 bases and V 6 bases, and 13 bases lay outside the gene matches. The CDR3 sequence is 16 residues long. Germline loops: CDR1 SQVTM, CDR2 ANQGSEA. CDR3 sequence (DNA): TGCAGCGTCCCCGGGACAGGGGGACTAGTAGGTCAGCCCCAGCATTTT. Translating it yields CSVPGTGGLVGQPQHF.

The CDR3 sequence: CASRDSSNSPLHF. The CDR3, as DNA: TGTGCCAGCAGGGACAGTTCTAATTCACCCCTCCACTTT. J is TRBJ1-6 and V is TRBV2; maybe TRBD1 (6 bases). CDR1 is SNHLY and CDR2 is FYNNEI in the germline V gene. This CDR3 spans 13 amino acids. Trimming stripped 6 bases from V and 6 bases from J, with 9 bases between.

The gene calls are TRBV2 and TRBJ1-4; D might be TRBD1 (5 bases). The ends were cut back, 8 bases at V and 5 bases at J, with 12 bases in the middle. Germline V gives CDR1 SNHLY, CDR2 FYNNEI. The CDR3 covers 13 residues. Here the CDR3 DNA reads TGTGCCAGCGAACGGGACGGCAATGAAAAACTGTTTTTT. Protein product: CASERDGNEKLFF.

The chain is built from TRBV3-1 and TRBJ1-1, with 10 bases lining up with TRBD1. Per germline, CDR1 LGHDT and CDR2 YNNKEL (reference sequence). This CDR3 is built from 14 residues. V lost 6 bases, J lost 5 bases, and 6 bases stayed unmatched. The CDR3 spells CASSRQGARTEAFF. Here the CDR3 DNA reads TGTGCCAGCAGTCGACAGGGGGCGAGGACTGAAGCTTTCTTT.